The sequence of this T cell receptor (beta chain) was determined in a study of beta chain features in type 1 diabetes. Deletions cut 2 bases from V and 0 bases from J, with 15 bases between. The germline V gene has CDR1 KGHSH and CDR2 LQKENI. This CDR3 is 17 amino acids long. Investigators reverse transcribed all isolated RNA, so they sequenced expressed TCRB transcripts. Generated by immunoSEQ multiplex PCR, the TCRdb table keeps only in-frame clones and is missing some. The table includes about 900,000 clones, 15% to 20% detected once. The V gene is TRBV18, the J gene TRBJ2-3; D is undetermined. This TCR came from a woman younger than 30 in good health. Sequenced material: naive CD4+ T cells from blood. The CDR3 coding sequence is TGTGCCAGCTCACCAAGCTCCGGTCTCCCTAGCACAGATACGCAGTATTTT. Protein product: CASSPSSGLPSTDTQYF.